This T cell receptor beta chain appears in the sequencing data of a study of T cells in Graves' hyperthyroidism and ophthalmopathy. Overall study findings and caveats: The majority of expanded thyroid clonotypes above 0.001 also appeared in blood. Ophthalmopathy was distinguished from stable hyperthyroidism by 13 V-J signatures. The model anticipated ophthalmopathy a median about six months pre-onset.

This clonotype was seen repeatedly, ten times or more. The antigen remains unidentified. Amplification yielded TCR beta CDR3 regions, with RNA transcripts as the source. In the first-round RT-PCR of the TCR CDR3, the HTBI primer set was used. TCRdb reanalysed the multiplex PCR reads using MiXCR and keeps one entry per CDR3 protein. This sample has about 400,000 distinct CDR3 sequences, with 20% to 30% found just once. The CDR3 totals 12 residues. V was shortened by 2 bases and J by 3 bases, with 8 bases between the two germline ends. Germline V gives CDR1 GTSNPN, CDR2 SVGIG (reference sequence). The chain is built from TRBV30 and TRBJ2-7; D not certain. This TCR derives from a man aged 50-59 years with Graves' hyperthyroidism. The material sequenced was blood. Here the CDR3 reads CAWSYTDYEQYF. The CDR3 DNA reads TGTGCCTGGAGTTACACAGACTACGAGCAGTACTTC.